The 22 T cell receptor beta chains in this list originate from one sample, sequenced in a study of cytomegalovirus exposure and HLA in healthy donors. A multiplex PCR was run with 60 Vbeta primers and 13 Jbeta primers. The data were produced by immunoSEQ multiplex PCR, yet TCRdb's version contains in-frame clones alone and is incomplete. This sample has 83,000 or so clones, with 79% found just once. Input material: PBMCs. Source of these receptors: a woman in her thirties or forties in good health and CMV-seropositive.

The chain has TRBV27 and TRBJ1-4; D gene uncertain. The CDR3 runs 12 residues. CDR1 and CDR2 from the germline V gene are MNHEY and SMNVEV (reference sequence). The ends were cut back, 1 base at V and 8 bases at J, with 5 bases in the middle. The CDR3 DNA reads as TGTGCCAGCAGTTTATTCCGGGAAAAACTGTTTTTT. This translates into CASSLFREKLFF.

This rearrangement joins TRBV2 to TRBJ2-7; D might be TRBD1 (6 bases). This CDR3 has 12 amino acids. The ends were cut back, 9 bases at V and 6 bases at J, with 15 bases in the middle. The germline V gene has CDR1 SNHLY and CDR2 FYNNEI. The CDR3 sequence is CARGVTGLEQYF. The CDR3, as DNA: TGTGCCAGGGGGGTCACAGGGCTCGAGCAGTACTTC.

This chain joins TRBV4-3 and TRBJ1-3, with D perhaps matching TRBD1 (6 bases). The CDR3 has 16 residues. Looked up from germline, CDR1 is LGHNA and CDR2 is YSLEER. Trimming took 0 bases from V and 3 from J, leaving 12 bases between them. CDR3 protein: CASSQDTGGVGNTIYF. DNA of the CDR3: TGCGCCAGCAGCCAAGATACTGGGGGCGTTGGAAACACCATATATTTT.

This chain joins TRBV19 and TRBJ1-2; D uncertain. This CDR3 spans 12 amino acids. Trimming shortened V by 3 bases and J by 7 bases, and 9 bases separated the two germline ends. Germline values: CDR1 LNHDA, CDR2 SQIVND (reference sequence). The CDR3 is CASSILGAGYTF. CDR3 sequence (DNA): TGTGCCAGTAGTATCCTAGGAGCTGGCTACACCTTC.

The gene calls are TRBV28 and TRBJ1-5, with D perhaps TRBD1 (6 bases). The germline V gene encodes CDR1 MDHEN and CDR2 SYDVKM. Trimming pared 7 bases from V and 4 bases from J, leaving 11 bases between. The CDR3 length is 13 residues. The CDR3 sequence: CASKTGWNQPQHF. The CDR3 DNA reads as TGTGCCAGCAAAACAGGGTGGAATCAGCCCCAGCATTTT. The complete variable domain, with remaining parts taken from reference TRBV28 and TRBJ1-5, reads DVKVTQSSRYLVKRTGEKVFLECVQDMDHENMFWYRQDPGLGLRLIYFSYDVKMKEKGDIPEGYSVSREKKERFSLILESASTNQTSMYLCASKTGWNQPQHFGDGTRLSIL.

This sequence joins TRBV7-8 and TRBJ1-2, with a tentative D call TRBD1 (5 bases). V was trimmed by 5 bases and J by 2 bases, leaving 12 bases between them. The CDR3 extends over 14 amino acids. Germline CDR1 SGHVS, CDR2 FQNEAQ. CDR3 nucleotides: TGTGCCAGCAGCCCAGGGTCGCAGAACTATGGCTACACCTTC. This encodes CASSPGSQNYGYTF.

This chain links TRBV29-1 with TRBJ2-7; 10 positions agree with TRBD1. The V gene's germline CDR1 is SQVTM and CDR2 ANQGSEA. The CDR3 consists of 12 residues. V trimming: 6 bases; J trimming: 5 bases; junction bases outside the gene matches: 4. DNA for the CDR3: TGCAGCGTGGGACAGGGGTGGAACGAGCAGTACTTC. Protein sequence: CSVGQGWNEQYF.

The chain uses TRBV6-5 and TRBJ1-2; tentative D call: TRBD1 (6 bases). V lost 2 bases, J lost 6 bases, and 10 bases lay in between. The CDR3 runs to 13 residues. Germline-derived CDR1 and CDR2 are MNHEY and SVGAGI. CDR3 bases: TGTGCCAGCAGTTACAGCAGGGGTCATGGCTACACCTTC. Protein sequence: CASSYSRGHGYTF.

This clone was detected only once. The chain has TRBV28 and TRBJ1-2; weak D call: TRBD1 (6 bases). Germline CDR1 is MDHEN and CDR2 is SYDVKM. The germline V and J ends were trimmed by 5 bases and 5 bases, with 12 bases remaining between them. The CDR3 has 13 residues. CDR3: CASSQQGEYGYTF. The CDR3 region has the DNA TGTGCCAGCAGTCAACAGGGAGAATATGGCTACACCTTC.

The table lists this clone with a count of one. The chain couples TRBV19 to TRBJ2-7, with 9 bases identical to TRBD1. The V gene's germline CDR1 is LNHDA and CDR2 SQIVND (reference sequence). Unmatched junction bases numbered 6, after V lost 5 bases and J lost 7 bases. The CDR3 is made up of 13 amino acids. The CDR3: CASSYGTGKEQYF. DNA of the CDR3: TGTGCCAGTAGTTATGGGACAGGGAAGGAGCAGTACTTC.

This clone is a singleton in its sample. J is TRBJ2-2 and V is TRBV7-9; no reliable D call. CDR3 length: 14 amino acids. Deletions cut 3 bases from V and 4 bases from J, with 9 bases between. The germline gives CDR1 SEHNR, CDR2 FQNEAQ (reference sequence). CDR3 region: CASSFPLFTGELFF. DNA of the CDR3: TGTGCCAGCAGCTTCCCTCTGTTCACCGGGGAGCTGTTTTTT.

The chain uses TRBV2 and TRBJ1-6; D remains ambiguous. The V end lost 8 bases, the J end lost 0 bases, and 17 bases lay between the germline ends. The CDR3 contains 17 residues. Germline assignment: CDR1 SNHLY and CDR2 FYNNEI. The CDR3 DNA sequence: TGTGCCAGCCTTCATTCTCCGAAGAGCTCCTATAATTCACCCCTCCACTTT. It specifies CASLHSPKSSYNSPLHF.

The rearrangement joins TRBV28 to TRBJ2-7; 7 nucleotides agree with TRBD1. Germline values: CDR1 MDHEN, CDR2 SYDVKM. V was clipped by 5 bases and J by 5 bases; unmatched bases: 9. This CDR3 has 14 amino acids. CDR3 bases: TGTGCCAGCAGTCCCACAGGGGCCTTCCACGAGCAGTACTTC. Translated: CASSPTGAFHEQYF.

J is TRBJ2-2 and V is TRBV11-2, with 9 nucleotides matching TRBD2. The ends lost 5 bases at V and 3 bases at J; junction bases unmatched: 13. This CDR3 spans 18 amino acids. The germline V gene has CDR1 SGHAT and CDR2 FQNNGV. CDR3 nucleotides: TGTGCCAGCAGCCCCGGCGTTGGCGGGAGGGGGTACACCGGGGAGCTGTTTTTT. Translating it yields CASSPGVGGRGYTGELFF.

This chain links TRBV27 with TRBJ2-2, with D hard to call. Per the germline V gene, CDR1 is MNHEY and CDR2 is SMNVEV (reference sequence). V lost 10 bases and J 1 base, leaving 4 bases between the germline ends. This CDR3 contains 11 residues. Here the CDR3 reads CATKNTGELFF. In DNA, the CDR3 is TGTGCCACCAAGAACACCGGGGAGCTGTTTTTT.

Details on this clone: The conserved phenylalanine or tryptophan is not found at the CDR3 terminus, so this likely reflects a read error. It is unclear where the CDR3 begins or ends on the DNA, so no DNA is shown, and the CDR3 is as TCRdb lists it. The chain is built from TRBV21-1 and TRBJ2-7; TRBD2 was called by the table and not checked on the DNA. TRBV21-1 corresponds to a pseudogene. The CDR3 is 11 amino acids in total, end residues counted. The CDR3 is CASSKVLASSP.

This chain links TRBV2 with TRBJ1-1, with 8 nucleotides matching TRBD1. After removal of 7 bases from V and 5 bases from J, the junction contained 3 bases not matched to a gene. In germline, CDR1 is SNHLY, CDR2 FYNNEI. The CDR3 is 12 amino acids. The CDR3 is CASTTGGTEAFF. The CDR3 nucleotides are TGTGCCAGCACCACAGGGGGTACTGAAGCTTTCTTT.

The rearrangement links TRBV7-9 to TRBJ2-3; TRBD1 agrees at 8 bases. With 4 bases clipped from V and 1 base from J, the junction kept 7 bases outside the gene matches. Germline V lookup: CDR1 SEHNR, CDR2 FQNEAQ (reference sequence). The CDR3 is 16 residues long. Here the CDR3 DNA reads TGTGCCAGCAGCTACATACAGGGGGTCGGCACAGATACGCAGTATTTT. This encodes CASSYIQGVGTDTQYF.

The J gene is TRBJ1-1, the V gene TRBV19, with 7 positions matching TRBD1. V shed 5 bases, J shed 1 base, and the junction held 10 bases outside the gene matches. The V gene's germline CDR1 is LNHDA and CDR2 SQIVND (reference sequence). This CDR3 comprises 16 residues. The CDR3 protein is CASSPRTGRWNTEAFF. For the CDR3, the DNA is TGTGCCAGTAGTCCGAGGACAGGTCGTTGGAACACTGAAGCTTTCTTT.

The chain uses TRBV4-1 and TRBJ1-1; maybe TRBD1 (5 bases). The germline V gene encodes CDR1 MGHRA and CDR2 YSYEKL. With 0 bases removed from V and 1 base from J, the gap between germline ends came to 12 bases. This CDR3 region has 16 residues. The CDR3 DNA is TGCGCCAGCAGCCAAGATCCCGGACAACCGAACACTGAAGCTTTCTTT. It specifies CASSQDPGQPNTEAFF.

In this sample, this clone turned up once. The CDR3 region has the DNA TGTGCCAGCAGCCCAGGGGTGGGTGGAAACACCATATATTTT. It specifies CASSPGVGGNTIYF. The V call is TRBV5-6, the J call TRBJ1-3; D possibly corresponds to TRBD1 (6 bases). Germline values: CDR1 SGHDT, CDR2 YYEEEE. This CDR3 is 14 amino acids long. The ends were cut back, 4 bases at V and 3 bases at J, with 11 bases in the middle.

This clone came up once. The genes are TRBV7-8 and TRBJ2-7; D remains ambiguous. Between the trimmed V and J ends, which lost 1 base and 2 bases, there was a span of 9 bases. Per germline, CDR1 SGHVS and CDR2 FQNEAQ. The CDR3 runs 14 residues. The CDR3: CASSLVSAAYEQYF. The CDR3 DNA follows: TGTGCCAGCAGCTTAGTCAGTGCTGCCTACGAGCAGTACTTC.